The clone carrying this TCR beta chain was observed a handful of times. Its antigen is as yet unknown. This record belongs to a study of beta chain features in type 1 diabetes. CDR1 and CDR2 (germline): SNHLY, FYNNEI. The CDR3 loop spans 13 amino acids. V was clipped by 8 bases and J by 6 bases; unmatched bases: 9. Overall study results and limits: Any HLA effect on TCRB rearrangement was left unresolved by small sub-analyses. For Type 1 diabetes patients, all four CD4+ subsets carried TCRB CDR3s that were moderately but significantly shorter. Relative to healthy donors, patients appeared to have naive, central memory and Treg TCRB repertoires that were more similar.

The investigators reverse transcribed all of the isolated RNA, so they sequenced expressed TCRB transcripts. Only in-frame clones appear in the TCRdb table, and some are missing; sequencing was by immunoSEQ multiplex PCR. Of about 160,000 clones detected, less than 9.5% appear once; the ten largest clones hold around 2.5%. This clonotype was sampled from a woman between 18 and 29 years old in good health. The genes are TRBV2 and TRBJ2-7; 8 bases line up with TRBD1. Specimen: central memory CD4+ T cells from blood. CDR3 DNA: TGTGCCAGCGCCGGGACAGGTAACCCCGAGCAGTACTTC. Translated: CASAGTGNPEQYF.